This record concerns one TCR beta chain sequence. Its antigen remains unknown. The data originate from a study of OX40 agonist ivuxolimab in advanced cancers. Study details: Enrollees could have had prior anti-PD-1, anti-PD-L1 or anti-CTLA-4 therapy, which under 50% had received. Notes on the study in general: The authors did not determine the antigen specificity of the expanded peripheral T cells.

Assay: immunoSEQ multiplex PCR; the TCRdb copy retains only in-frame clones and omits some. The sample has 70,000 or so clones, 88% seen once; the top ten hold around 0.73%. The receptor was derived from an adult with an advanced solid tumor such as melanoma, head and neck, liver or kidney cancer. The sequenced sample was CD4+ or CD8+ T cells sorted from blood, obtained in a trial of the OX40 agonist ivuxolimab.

The CDR3 loop reads CASSLPPNQETQYF. The CDR3 DNA is TGTGCCAGCAGCTTACCTCCCAACCAAGAGACCCAGTACTTC. The gene calls are TRBV7-9 and TRBJ2-5; D remains ambiguous. V gave up 2 bases and J gave up 0 bases, with 7 bases separating them. Per the germline V gene, CDR1 is SEHNR and CDR2 is FQNEAQ (reference sequence). This CDR3 region has 14 residues.